The 26 T cell receptor beta chains below come from one sample, sequenced in a study of shared clonotypes between healthy human individuals. Some clones are missing from TCRdb's copy, which holds only in-frame ones; the method was immunoSEQ multiplex PCR. This table holds over 800,000 clones, 92% found once. Naivety among CD8 cells was defined by CD45RO negativity and positive CCR7 selection, thereby excluding terminally differentiated effector memory CD45RA+ cells. The specimen sequenced was naive CD8+ T cells sorted from blood. These receptors all stem from a man aged 30 to 45 in good health.

The chain links TRBV7-6 to TRBJ1-1; D remains unclear. CDR1 is SGHVS, CDR2 FNYEAQ, per germline. V shed 3 bases and J shed 1 base, with 9 bases lying between them. The CDR3 is made up of 14 amino acids. The CDR3 DNA reads TGTGCCAGCAGCTTTGGGGAAACGAACACTGAAGCTTTCTTT. This sequence encodes CASSFGETNTEAFF.

The V gene is TRBV7-9, the J gene TRBJ2-3; the D gene is possibly TRBD1 (8 bases). Trimming pared 6 bases from V and 4 bases from J, leaving 14 bases between. Germline V gene sequence: CDR1 SEHNR, CDR2 FQNEAQ (reference sequence). The CDR3 has 14 residues. The CDR3 sequence is CASRSTGGADTQYF. The CDR3 DNA reads TGTGCCAGCAGATCCACAGGGGGGGCAGATACGCAGTATTTT.

The chain recombines TRBV7-6 with TRBJ2-1, with no clear D. Looked up from germline, CDR1 is SGHVS and CDR2 is FNYEAQ. V lost 1 base to trimming and J lost 7 bases, with 8 bases between them. The CDR3 is made up of 13 amino acids. The CDR3 here is CASSLGSLNEQFF. Written as DNA, the CDR3 is TGTGCCAGCAGCTTAGGGAGTTTAAATGAGCAGTTCTTC.

The chain couples TRBV7-9 to TRBJ1-4; 7 bases fit TRBD1. J gave up 7 bases and V 4 bases, and 18 bases lay outside the gene matches. CDR3 length: 18 residues. Germline V gene data show CDR1 as SEHNR and CDR2 as FQNEAQ (reference sequence). CDR3: CASSSRNIDRDLVEKLFF. The CDR3 nucleotides read TGTGCCAGCAGCTCGAGAAATATAGACAGGGACCTAGTTGAAAAACTGTTTTTT.

This chain uses TRBV27 with TRBJ2-3, with no clear D. The CDR3 loop spans 13 amino acids. The V gene lost 2 bases and the J gene lost 6 bases, with 9 bases spanning the gap. The germline V gene encodes CDR1 MNHEY and CDR2 SMNVEV (reference sequence). The CDR3 bases are TGTGCCAGCAGTTTAGACCCGGCGGATACGCAGTATTTT. Its translation is CASSLDPADTQYF.

This clone was detected once. The rearrangement links TRBV7-9 to TRBJ2-7; 7 bases are a match to TRBD1. V trimming: 6 bases; J trimming: 2 bases; junction bases outside the gene matches: 10. Germline CDR1 SEHNR, CDR2 FQNEAQ (reference sequence). The CDR3 has 15 residues. The CDR3 is CASSSRTGGAYEQYF. In nucleotides, the CDR3 is TGTGCCAGCAGTTCCAGGACAGGTGGAGCCTACGAGCAGTACTTC.

The chain links TRBV10-3 to TRBJ2-7; 9 bases align to TRBD1. The germline CDR1 and CDR2 sequences are ENHRY and SYGVKD. CDR3 length: 16 residues. The ends lost 4 bases at V and 1 base at J; junction bases unmatched: 8. The CDR3 bases are TGTGCCATCAGTGGCCCTCCCGGGACAGGGTCCTACGAGCAGTACTTC. Protein sequence: CAISGPPGTGSYEQYF.

The rearrangement uses TRBV5-5 and TRBJ1-1; D may be TRBD1 (5 bases). The CDR3 loop spans 14 amino acids. V was trimmed by 4 bases and J by 0 bases, leaving 10 bases between them. CDR1 and CDR2 (germline): SGHKS, YYEKEE (reference sequence). The chain's CDR3 is CASSRDQLNTEAFF. Written as DNA, the CDR3 is TGTGCCAGCAGCCGGGACCAACTGAACACTGAAGCTTTCTTT.

V is TRBV15 and J is TRBJ2-7; D is undetermined. This CDR3 has 15 amino acids. The germline V gene has CDR1 LNHNV and CDR2 YYDKDF (reference sequence). Trimming took 0 bases from V and 3 from J, leaving 12 bases between them. The CDR3 here is CATSREPGPVYEQYF. The CDR3 DNA is TGTGCCACCAGCAGAGAACCGGGTCCCGTCTACGAGCAGTACTTC. The complete variable domain, with remaining parts taken from reference TRBV15 and TRBJ2-7, reads DAMVIQNPRYQVTQFGKPVTLSCSQTLNHNVMYWYQQKSSQAPKLLFHYYDKDFNNEADTPDNFQSRRPNTSFCFLDIRSPGLGDTAMYLCATSREPGPVYEQYFGPGTRLTVT.

This sequence joins TRBV2 and TRBJ2-7, with TRBD1 matching 8 bases. CDR1 and CDR2 from the germline V gene are SNHLY and FYNNEI. V lost 4 bases to trimming and J lost 2 bases; unmatched junction nucleotides: 4. The CDR3 runs 14 residues. CDR3 nucleotides: TGTGCCAGCAGTGCGGACAGGGTCCCCTACGAGCAGTACTTC. Translating gives CASSADRVPYEQYF.

The chain has TRBV14 and TRBJ1-2, with unresolved D. Trimming took off 1 base at V and 4 bases at J, with 13 bases between the two ends. This CDR3 has 15 residues. CDR1 SGHDN and CDR2 FVKESK come from the germline V gene. The chain's CDR3 is CASSQGGLEGYGYTF. The CDR3 nucleotides read TGTGCCAGCAGCCAAGGAGGCCTTGAGGGCTATGGCTACACCTTC.

The rearrangement links TRBV4-2 to TRBJ1-1; the D is unclear. In germline, CDR1 is LGHNA, CDR2 YNFKEQ. The CDR3 runs to 15 residues. Trimming left V 6 bases short and J 3 bases short, with 17 bases between. The CDR3: CASRAAVDWDTEAFF. Here the CDR3 DNA reads TGTGCCAGCAGGGCGGCAGTAGATTGGGACACTGAAGCTTTCTTT.

Comments on this clone: The sample carries other DNA sequences with the same CDR3. The chain links TRBV6-5 to TRBJ2-1, with D possibly TRBD2 on 6 matching bases. The CDR3 consists of 15 residues. V was clipped by 5 bases and J by 0 bases, with 11 bases between them. Per the germline V gene, CDR1 is MNHEY and CDR2 is SVGAGI. CDR3 in amino acids: CASSRDSSSYNEQFF. In nucleotides, the CDR3 is TGTGCCAGCAGTAGGGACTCGAGCTCCTACAATGAGCAGTTCTTC.

This chain connects TRBV9 to TRBJ1-3; D possibly corresponds to TRBD1 (5 bases). Trimming left V 4 bases short and J 2 bases short, with 13 bases between. The length of the CDR3 is 15 residues. Germline V gives CDR1 SGDLS, CDR2 YYNGEE. CDR3 region: CASSPQRGAGNTIYF. CDR3 nucleotides: TGTGCCAGCAGCCCGCAACGGGGGGCTGGAAACACCATATATTTT.

Concerning this clone itself: This CDR3 is also generated by other DNA sequences in the sample. This chain connects TRBV5-1 to TRBJ1-1, with D unclear. Germline CDR1 is SGHRS and CDR2 is YFSETQ. Trimming removed 4 bases at V and 1 base at J, with 5 bases between. The CDR3 extends over 12 amino acids. This chain's CDR3 is CASSGSNTEAFF. CDR3 nucleotide sequence: TGCGCCAGCAGCGGGTCGAACACTGAAGCTTTCTTT.

J is TRBJ2-1 and V is TRBV7-8; D is uncertain. Germline CDR1 SGHVS, CDR2 FQNEAQ. This CDR3 region has 14 residues. Trimming shortened V by 1 base and J by 7 bases, and 11 bases separated the two germline ends. In DNA, the CDR3 is TGTGCCAGCAGCTTAGGAGCTTTGGTGAATGAGCAGTTCTTC. This codes for CASSLGALVNEQFF.

CDR3 sequence (DNA): TGTGCCAGCAGCCCCGGGACAGGCAATGAGCAGTTCTTC. Translated, it gives CASSPGTGNEQFF. The chain employs TRBV11-3 and TRBJ2-1, with TRBD1 matching 8 bases. This CDR3 region has 13 residues. After removal of 5 bases from V and 6 bases from J, the junction contained 3 bases not matched to a gene. The germline V gene has CDR1 SGHNT and CDR2 YENEEA.

This clone was detected only once. Here the CDR3 reads CAISDNPWTGRGSNQPQHF. In nucleotides, the CDR3 is TGTGCCATCAGTGACAACCCATGGACAGGGAGGGGTAGCAATCAGCCCCAGCATTTT. This chain joins TRBV10-3 and TRBJ1-5, with TRBD1 identical over 8 bases. This CDR3 has 19 residues. Trimming at V came to 3 bases and at J to 0 bases, leaving 13 bases not matched to a gene. In germline, CDR1 is ENHRY, CDR2 SYGVKD.

V and J are TRBV5-1 and TRBJ2-1; 10 nucleotides match TRBD1. J lost 5 bases, V lost 3 bases, and 8 bases had no gene match. Germline V gene data show CDR1 as SGHRS and CDR2 as YFSETQ. This CDR3 spans 16 amino acids. Here the CDR3 DNA reads TGCGCCAGCAGCTCTCCAGGGACAGGGGTTAACAATGAGCAGTTCTTC. Translating it yields CASSSPGTGVNNEQFF.

The CDR3 region has the DNA TGTGCCAGCAGGGCTAGCGGGAGATCAGATACGCAGTATTTT. This translates into CASRASGRSDTQYF. The chain links TRBV28 to TRBJ2-3; 10 bases match TRBD2. V lost 6 bases to trimming and J lost 4 bases; unmatched junction nucleotides: 4. The CDR3 extends over 14 amino acids. Germline assignment: CDR1 MDHEN and CDR2 SYDVKM.

This clone was seen a single time. The J gene is TRBJ2-3, the V gene TRBV28; 11 bases are shared with TRBD2. This CDR3 is built from 15 residues. The germline CDR1 and CDR2 sequences are MDHEN and SYDVKM. V shed 3 bases and J 4 bases; nucleotides not matched to a gene: 3. For the CDR3, the DNA is TGTGCCAGCAGTTTGCTAGCGGGAGGTGCAGATACGCAGTATTTT. It encodes CASSLLAGGADTQYF.

V gene TRBV5-4 combines with J gene TRBJ1-4, with 7 nucleotides matching TRBD1. Germline-derived CDR1 and CDR2 are SGHNT and YYREEE (reference sequence). The CDR3 is 14 amino acids. J lost 4 bases, V lost 1 base, and 1 base had no gene match. CDR3 in amino acids: CASSLPGGNEKLFF. The CDR3 nucleotides are TGTGCCAGCAGCTTGCCAGGGGGTAATGAAAAACTGTTTTTT.

This sequence joins TRBV6-1 and TRBJ2-3; TRBD2 matches at 7 bases. The germline gives CDR1 MNHNS, CDR2 SASEGT. The CDR3 length is 14 residues. V shed 0 bases and J 6 bases; nucleotides not matched to a gene: 3. The CDR3: CASSEAGGRDTQYF. CDR3 bases: TGTGCCAGCAGTGAAGCGGGAGGGAGGGATACGCAGTATTTT.

The chain joins TRBV18 to TRBJ2-1; TRBD2 might be the D (6 bases). V was clipped by 3 bases and J by 0 bases, with 12 bases between them. The CDR3 is 16 amino acids. CDR1 and CDR2 (germline): KGHSH, LQKENI. This chain's CDR3 is CASSPVDYPSYNEQFF. CDR3 nucleotides: TGTGCCAGCTCACCCGTGGACTACCCCTCCTACAATGAGCAGTTCTTC.

The chain couples TRBV28 to TRBJ2-2; a possible D gene is TRBD1 (6 bases). Trimming cost V 4 bases and J 6 bases, with 12 bases left between them. The CDR3 is made up of 14 amino acids. Germline-derived CDR1 and CDR2 are MDHEN and SYDVKM. CDR3 sequence (DNA): TGTGCCAGCAGTTACAGGGTTGTTTCCGGGGAGCTGTTTTTT. Translation gives CASSYRVVSGELFF.

The V call is TRBV28, the J call TRBJ1-5; tentatively, D is TRBD1 (6 bases). Germline CDR1 is MDHEN and CDR2 is SYDVKM. V was clipped by 3 bases and J by 4 bases, with 10 bases between them. The length of the CDR3 is 14 residues. The CDR3 here is CASSFRGTNQPQHF. The CDR3 DNA reads as TGTGCCAGCAGTTTCAGGGGCACAAATCAGCCCCAGCATTTT. Supplemented by reference TRBV28 and TRBJ1-5, the full variable domain reads DVKVTQSSRYLVKRTGEKVFLECVQDMDHENMFWYRQDPGLGLRLIYFSYDVKMKEKGDIPEGYSVSREKKERFSLILESASTNQTSMYLCASSFRGTNQPQHFGDGTRLSIL.